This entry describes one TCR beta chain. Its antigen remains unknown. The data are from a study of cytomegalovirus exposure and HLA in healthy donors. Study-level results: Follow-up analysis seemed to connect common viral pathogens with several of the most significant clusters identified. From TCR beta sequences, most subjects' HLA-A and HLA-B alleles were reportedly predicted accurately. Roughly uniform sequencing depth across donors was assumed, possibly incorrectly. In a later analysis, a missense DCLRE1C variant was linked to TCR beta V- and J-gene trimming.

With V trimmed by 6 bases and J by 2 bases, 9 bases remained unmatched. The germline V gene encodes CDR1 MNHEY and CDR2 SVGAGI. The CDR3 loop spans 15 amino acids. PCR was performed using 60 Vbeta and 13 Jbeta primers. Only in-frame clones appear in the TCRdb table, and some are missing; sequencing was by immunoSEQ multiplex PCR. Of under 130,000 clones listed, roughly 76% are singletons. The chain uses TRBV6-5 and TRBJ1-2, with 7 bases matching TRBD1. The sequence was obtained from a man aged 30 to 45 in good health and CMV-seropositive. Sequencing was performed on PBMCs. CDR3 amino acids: CASRAAGGLNYGYTF. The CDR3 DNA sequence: TGTGCCAGCAGGGCGGCAGGGGGTCTGAACTATGGCTACACCTTC.